This record concerns one T cell receptor beta chain sequence. As processed by the authors: Nucleated cell number was recorded as an estimate derived from reference gene primer amplification. Clones were sequenced by immunoSEQ multiplex PCR, and TCRdb holds only the in-frame ones, with some missing. V and J calls and clone size are as listed in that table; D and trimming were resolved from the DNA. The data hold 100,000 to 150,000 clones, with nearly 70% observed a single time. Germline V gene data show CDR1 as SGHTA and CDR2 as FQGTGA. Trimming at V came to 5 bases and at J to 6 bases, leaving 18 bases not matched to a gene. This CDR3 spans 17 amino acids. This sample was included in a study of blood T cell repertoires in COVID-19. Study at large: From the United States, Italy and Spain came samples of acute and convalescent COVID-19. From T cells, B-cell-depleted T cells, or PBMCs came the material, which was cDNA or gDNA.

The chain is built from TRBV7-3 and TRBJ2-7; 8 positions agree with TRBD1. The sequenced sample consisted of peripheral blood. The TCR sequence derives from a woman in her 70s with acute or convalescent COVID-19. The CDR3 DNA follows: TGTGCCAGCAGCCCCGGGGGAGGTTTCGGACAGGGAAGCGAGCAGTACTTC. It translates to CASSPGGGFGQGSEQYF.